The clone carrying this TCR beta chain was observed a few times. Its antigen is undetermined. The CDR3 runs to 17 residues. The junction had 15 bases not matched to a gene; V was cut back by 9 bases and J by 0 bases. Germline CDR1 and CDR2: MNHEY and SVGAGI. The source of the sample is a study of early T cells in non-severe SARS-CoV-2 infection. Findings of the study overall: Sequences matched to VDJdb favored anti-spike CD8 responses, while private and CD4 specificities were missed.

TCRdb reprocessed the 5' RACE reads with MiXCR, giving one entry per CDR3 protein. The top ten hold 4% to 4.5% of the sample, which has 50,000 to 70,000 distinct CDR3 sequences, roughly an eighth seen once. The specimen sequenced was whole blood. This TCR derives from an adult who was a healthcare worker with PCR-confirmed SARS-CoV-2 infection or an uninfected control (not recorded which). The chain carries TRBV6-5 and TRBJ2-3, with 7 positions matching TRBD2. CDR3 sequence reads: CARTLGPFSGSTDTQYF. CDR3 nucleotides: TGTGCCAGGACCCTAGGCCCCTTTAGCGGGAGCACAGATACGCAGTATTTT.